What follows are 20 T cell receptor beta chains derived from one specimen sequenced in a study of blood T cell repertoires in COVID-19. The protocol was immunoSEQ multiplex PCR, while the TCRdb copy is restricted to in-frame clones and leaves out a portion. The profile covers about 180,000 clones, with approximately 82% appearing a single time and 10% taken by the ten largest. What was sequenced was peripheral blood. The source is a woman over 75 with active or convalescent COVID-19.

The chain couples TRBV9 to TRBJ2-1; 7 bases are a match to TRBD2. CDR3 length equals 13 residues. CDR1 and CDR2 from the germline V gene are SGDLS and YYNGEE. Trimming took 0 bases from V and 9 from J; bases not matched to a gene: 3. As DNA, the CDR3 is TGTGCCAGCAGCGTAGCCTGGGGGGGTGAGCAGTTCTTC. This sequence encodes CASSVAWGGEQFF.

This rearrangement joins TRBV20-1 to TRBJ2-5; D gene uncertain. The CDR3 totals 12 residues. The germline CDR1 and CDR2 sequences are DFQATT and SNEGSKA (reference sequence). The V and J ends lost 6 bases and 5 bases respectively, with 13 bases between them. CDR3 residues: CSASGVSETQYF. The CDR3 DNA sequence: TGCAGTGCCAGTGGAGTTTCGGAGACCCAGTACTTC.

The chain couples TRBV12-3 or TRBV12-4 to TRBJ2-3; D not certain. V was cut by 1 base and J by 4 bases, with 3 bases left in between. The CDR3 extends over 12 amino acids. CDR3 nucleotides: TGTGCCAGCAGTTTAGTCGCAGATACGCAGTATTTT. This sequence encodes CASSLVADTQYF.

The genes are TRBV30 and TRBJ2-1; no firm D call. The ends were cut back, 1 base at V and 5 bases at J, with 18 bases in the middle. CDR3 length equals 16 residues. CDR1 GTSNPN and CDR2 SVGIG come from the germline V gene (reference sequence). CDR3 coding DNA: TGTGCCTGGAGTGCTCGCCGCCCCCGTACAGACAATGAGCAGTTCTTC. Residues: CAWSARRPRTDNEQFF. The whole variable domain, filled in from reference TRBV30 and TRBJ2-1, reads SQTIHQWPATLVQPVGSPLSLECTVEGTSNPNLYWYRQAAGRGLQLLFYSVGIGQISSEVPQNLSASRPQDRQFILSSKKLLLSDSGFYLCAWSARRPRTDNEQFFGPGTRLTVL.

The J gene is TRBJ2-3, the V gene TRBV5-1; D is unclear. The length of the CDR3 is 14 residues. Trimming stripped 0 bases from V and 0 bases from J, with 5 bases between. CDR1 SGHRS and CDR2 YFSETQ come from the germline V gene. The CDR3 coding sequence is TGCGCCAGCAGCTTGGTTGCGAGCACAGATACGCAGTATTTT. This encodes CASSLVASTDTQYF.

This sequence joins TRBV30 and TRBJ1-6; TRBD1 matches 7 bases. V shed 0 bases and J 6 bases; nucleotides not matched to a gene: 8. Germline CDR1 reads GTSNPN; CDR2 reads SVGIG (reference sequence). This CDR3 is 16 amino acids long. The CDR3: CAWSVGGALSNSPLHF. For the CDR3, the DNA is TGTGCCTGGAGTGTAGGGGGCGCATTGTCTAATTCACCCCTCCACTTT.

The chain recombines TRBV5-1 with TRBJ2-7, with 15 positions matching TRBD2. V shed 2 bases, J shed 5 bases, and the junction held 8 bases outside the gene matches. Germline CDR1 is SGHRS and CDR2 is YFSETQ. The CDR3 has 17 amino acids. CDR3 sequence: CASSFLGLAGGPDEQYF. The CDR3 DNA follows: TGCGCCAGCAGCTTTCTAGGACTAGCGGGAGGGCCTGACGAGCAGTACTTC.

This clone has more than one count but fewer than ten. The chain couples TRBV28 to TRBJ2-1; TRBD2 matches 8 bases. The V gene's germline CDR1 is MDHEN and CDR2 SYDVKM. V trimming: 6 bases; J trimming: 7 bases; junction bases outside the gene matches: 23. The CDR3 length is 19 residues. CDR3 region: CASSPLYRGLAREGNEQFF. Here the CDR3 DNA reads TGTGCCAGCAGCCCGCTTTACAGAGGACTAGCTCGAGAGGGTAATGAGCAGTTCTTC.

The V and J genes are TRBV19 and TRBJ2-2; D is possibly TRBD2 (7 bases). Germline assignment: CDR1 LNHDA and CDR2 SQIVND (reference sequence). The length of the CDR3 is 16 residues. Trimming shortened V by 3 bases and J by 1 base, and 12 bases separated the two germline ends. The CDR3 protein is CASSIYGGQNTGELFF. The CDR3 nucleotides read TGTGCCAGTAGTATCTACGGGGGGCAGAACACCGGGGAGCTGTTTTTT.

On this clone: A read error may explain this, as a much larger clone is one base away. Other DNA sequences in the sample encode the same CDR3. This chain uses TRBV12-3 or TRBV12-4 with TRBJ2-7, with 7 positions matching TRBD1. The CDR3 runs 13 residues. V lost 5 bases and J lost 0; bases outside the gene matches: 1. The DNA for the CDR3 is TGTGCCAGCAGTCGGGACAGCTCCTACGAGCAGTACTTC. This translates into CASSRDSSYEQYF.

This chain uses TRBV24-1 with TRBJ1-4; D may be TRBD1 (5 bases). This CDR3 contains 14 residues. Deletions cut 3 bases from V and 11 bases from J, with 15 bases between. Germline assignment: CDR1 KGHDR and CDR2 SFDVKD. CDR3 DNA sequence: TGTGCCACCAGTGATGGAGGGGACTGGGGGAAACTGTTTTTT. Protein: CATSDGGDWGKLFF.

This sequence joins TRBV5-6 and TRBJ2-7; D is perhaps TRBD2 (5 bases). V was clipped by 2 bases and J by 4 bases, with 7 bases between them. Germline CDR1 SGHDT, CDR2 YYEEEE. The CDR3 runs 12 residues. CDR3 sequence (DNA): TGTGCCAGCAGCTTATTAGCGTACGAGCAGTACTTC. This encodes CASSLLAYEQYF.

The chain joins TRBV6-5 to TRBJ1-1; D ambiguous. This CDR3 comprises 12 residues. Germline-derived CDR1 and CDR2 are MNHEY and SVGAGI. Trimming stripped 5 bases from V and 11 bases from J, with 15 bases between. CDR3 sequence reads: CASSPRGGMAFF. CDR3 DNA: TGTGCCAGCAGTCCCCGGGGAGGGATGGCTTTCTTT.

V gene TRBV9 combines with J gene TRBJ2-3; D is possibly TRBD2 (6 bases). Per germline, CDR1 SGDLS and CDR2 YYNGEE. Between the trimmed V and J ends, which lost 0 bases and 2 bases, there was a span of 10 bases. CDR3 length: 15 residues. The CDR3 coding sequence is TGTGCCAGCAGCGTAGATAGCGGCACCACAGATACGCAGTATTTT. This translates into CASSVDSGTTDTQYF.

The CDR3 here is CASRVGSDYGYTF. As DNA, the CDR3 is TGTGCCAGCAGGGTCGGGTCAGACTATGGCTACACCTTC. V and J are TRBV5-6 and TRBJ1-2; unclear D gene. The germline V gene has CDR1 SGHDT and CDR2 YYEEEE. V was shortened by 5 bases and J by 3 bases, with 11 bases between the two germline ends. This CDR3 spans 13 amino acids.

The chain couples TRBV2 to TRBJ2-4; TRBD1 aligns across 8 bases. J lost 2 bases, V lost 3 bases, and 3 bases had no gene match. Germline V gives CDR1 SNHLY, CDR2 FYNNEI. The CDR3 has 15 amino acids. Here the CDR3 reads CASSDRGRTKNIQYF. DNA of the CDR3: TGTGCCAGCAGTGACAGGGGGCGTACCAAAAACATTCAGTACTTC.

This chain joins TRBV5-1 and TRBJ2-5; TRBD2 agrees at 7 bases. The J segment lost 3 bases and the V segment lost 5 bases, leaving 7 bases of the junction unmatched. Germline lookup yields CDR1 SGHRS and CDR2 YFSETQ. The CDR3 runs 14 residues. CDR3 residues: CASSHGTTEETQYF. CDR3 nucleotides: TGCGCCAGCAGTCACGGGACTACGGAAGAGACCCAGTACTTC.

V is TRBV6-2 or TRBV6-3 and J is TRBJ2-2; 13 nucleotides match TRBD2. With 5 bases clipped from V and 5 bases from J, the junction kept 14 bases outside the gene matches. Per the germline V gene, CDR1 is MNHEY and CDR2 is SVGEGT. The CDR3 consists of 19 residues. CDR3 sequence: CASSKGLAGEFALTGELFF. Here the CDR3 DNA reads TGTGCCAGCAGTAAAGGACTAGCGGGAGAGTTCGCGCTGACCGGGGAGCTGTTTTTT.

Only a few counts were recorded for this clone. This sequence joins TRBV30 and TRBJ1-3; a weak D match, TRBD1 (6 bases). Deletions cut 4 bases from V and 3 bases from J, with 13 bases between. The CDR3 is made up of 14 amino acids. The germline V gene encodes CDR1 GTSNPN and CDR2 SVGIG (reference sequence). CDR3 DNA: TGTGCCTGGAACAGGGACGTGAGTGGAAACACCATATATTTT. As protein: CAWNRDVSGNTIYF. The whole variable domain, filled in from reference TRBV30 and TRBJ1-3, reads SQTIHQWPATLVQPVGSPLSLECTVEGTSNPNLYWYRQAAGRGLQLLFYSVGIGQISSEVPQNLSASRPQDRQFILSSKKLLLSDSGFYLCAWNRDVSGNTIYFGEGSWLTVV.

This chain links TRBV18 with TRBJ1-3; no definite D call. The length of the CDR3 is 14 residues. CDR1 and CDR2 (germline): KGHSH, LQKENI. The V end lost 3 bases, the J end lost 1 base, and 7 bases lay between the germline ends. The CDR3 spells CASSPQRSGNTIYF. CDR3 nucleotides: TGTGCCAGCTCACCTCAGCGGTCTGGAAACACCATATATTTT.